This record concerns one T cell receptor beta chain sequence. Its antigen is still unknown. Every patient was affected by relapse after autologous stem cell transplantation, while exposure to brentuximab vedotin was not uniform. Isolation of CD4+ T cells from thawed PBMCs was performed by magnetic negative selection. This sample is drawn from a study of PD-1 blockade in classical Hodgkin lymphoma. Notes on the study in general: Anyone who began nivolumab under 1 year after ASCT was excluded.

This CDR3 is built from 15 residues. V lost 6 bases, J lost 2 bases, and 7 bases stayed unmatched. CDR1 KGHSH and CDR2 LQKENI come from the germline V gene. TCRdb keeps only in-frame clones here, not all; method: immunoSEQ multiplex PCR. Seen here are some 4,200 clones, over 80% observed once, and the top ten hold around 0.96%. The material was CD4+ T cells from blood, obtained at baseline. The rearrangement uses TRBV18 and TRBJ1-3, with 7 bases lining up with TRBD1. The clonotype originates from a human donor with classical Hodgkin lymphoma. This CDR3 reads CASSRLGQPGNTIYF. In DNA form, the CDR3 reads TGTGCCAGCTCGCGCTTGGGACAGCCTGGAAACACCATATATTTT.